This T cell receptor beta chain was captured by sequencing in a study of blood T cell repertoires in COVID-19. Germline CDR1 and CDR2: LGHNA and YNFKEQ. This CDR3 comprises 14 residues. V shed 2 bases, J shed 3 bases, and the junction held 3 bases outside the gene matches. Assay used: immunoSEQ multiplex PCR; TCRdb lists only in-frame clones, some missing. Among under 300,000 clones, about nine tenths were seen once, and the ten largest hold under 2.5%. Participants came from some 23 US areas, aged roughly 18 to 89 years. Assignments of participants to cohorts depended upon their own reported clinical history.

This rearrangement joins TRBV4-2 to TRBJ2-7; 8 bases match TRBD2. The sample comprised PBMCs or T cells enriched from blood (not recorded which). This receptor was identified in a woman aged 18 to 35 who had recovered from COVID-19. As DNA, the CDR3 is TGTGCCAGCAGCCAACGGGGGGGCGGCTACGAGCAGTACTTC. Translating gives CASSQRGGGYEQYF.